These 18 T cell receptor beta chains were all obtained from the same sample, sequenced in a study of shared clonotypes between healthy human individuals. TCRdb's table, derived via immunoSEQ multiplex PCR, lists solely in-frame clones and lacks some. The top ten clones hold about 12% of a sample with under 600,000 clones, around 77% of them seen once. The sample comprised PBMCs. These receptors all come from a middle-aged woman in good health. Some clones in this sample may be carry-over from other donors' samples.

This clone has more than one count but fewer than ten. The rearrangement joins TRBV28 to TRBJ1-4; a possible D gene is TRBD1 (6 bases). The V gene's germline CDR1 is MDHEN and CDR2 SYDVKM. This CDR3 spans 12 amino acids. V lost 5 bases and J lost 8, with 9 bases in between. The CDR3 loop reads CASSPGTEKLFF. Here the CDR3 DNA reads TGTGCCAGCAGTCCCGGGACAGAAAAACTGTTTTTT.

Comments on this clone: The junction shows a germline mismatch at one end, possibly a read error. This chain links TRBV25-1 with TRBJ2-5, with D perhaps TRBD1 (5 bases). This CDR3 contains 12 residues. Germline CDR1 MGHDK, CDR2 SYGVNS. CDR3 sequence (DNA): TGTGCCAGCAGTGGAGCCACAGGTTCTATTCACTTC. Protein: CASSGATGSIHF.

The chain employs TRBV7-2 and TRBJ2-5, with a tentative D call TRBD2 (5 bases). Judging by the DNA end, TRBJ2-7 fits better; the J call may be wrong. The CDR3 length is 16 residues. Germline V gene data show CDR1 as SGHTA and CDR2 as FQGNSA. The CDR3 region has the DNA TGTGCCAGCAGCCCTAGCAGGTACAGCGGCGACTACGAGCAGTACTTC. Residues: CASSPSRYSGDYEQYF.

This rearrangement joins TRBV2 to TRBJ1-1; a possible D gene is TRBD1 (5 bases). V dropped 8 bases and J dropped 3 bases, with 16 bases sitting between them. The CDR3 extends over 14 amino acids. Germline V gene sequence: CDR1 SNHLY, CDR2 FYNNEI. CDR3 sequence reads: CASELRGWDTEAFF. The CDR3, as DNA: TGTGCCAGCGAGTTGCGGGGGTGGGACACTGAAGCTTTCTTT.

This clone was found once. The chain couples TRBV29-1 to TRBJ1-1; possible D gene TRBD1, 5 bases. The CDR3 extends over 13 amino acids. Germline loops: CDR1 SQVTM, CDR2 ANQGSEA. Trimming removed 5 bases from V and 1 base from J, with 11 bases in between. The CDR3: CSVPGRTNTEAFF. CDR3 bases: TGCAGCGTTCCGGGACGCACGAACACTGAAGCTTTCTTT.

The CDR3 region has the DNA TGCGCCAGCAGCGATGGGGTCTCCCCCGGGGAGCTGTTTTTT. Amino acid sequence: CASSDGVSPGELFF. The gene calls are TRBV5-1 and TRBJ2-2; D not certain. Germline lookup yields CDR1 SGHRS and CDR2 YFSETQ. This CDR3 comprises 14 residues. Trimming stripped 4 bases from V and 6 bases from J, with 13 bases between.

The rearrangement uses TRBV9 and TRBJ2-1; unclear D gene. The CDR3 runs 9 residues. CDR1 is SGDLS and CDR2 is YYNGEE in the germline V gene. V lost 0 bases to trimming and J lost 16 bases, with 5 bases between them. DNA for the CDR3: TGTGCCAGCAGCGTAGAGGGCTTCTTC. Residues: CASSVEGFF.

Only one count was recorded for this clone. CDR3 loop: CASKTLTLQETQYF. CDR3 nucleotides: TGTGCCAGCAAGACGTTAACTTTACAAGAGACCCAGTACTTC. This chain links TRBV2 with TRBJ2-5; D ambiguous. The CDR3 is 14 residues long. Looked up from germline, CDR1 is SNHLY and CDR2 is FYNNEI. V dropped 7 bases and J dropped 2 bases, with 14 bases sitting between them.

This clone was seen only a few times. At the DNA level, this CDR3 is encoded by other sequences in the same sample as well. The rearrangement links TRBV6-4 to TRBJ1-5, with D maybe TRBD1 (5 bases). The length of the CDR3 is 13 residues. From germline, CDR1 is MRHNA and CDR2 SNTAGT. Trimming pared 4 bases from V and 1 base from J, leaving 5 bases between. The CDR3 loop is CASSGDSNQPQHF. The CDR3 DNA reads TGTGCCAGCAGTGGGGACAGCAATCAGCCCCAGCATTTT.

This chain connects TRBV10-2 to TRBJ2-1; D is unresolved. The V gene's germline CDR1 is WSHSY and CDR2 SAAADI. Trimming took off 2 bases at V and 3 bases at J, with 5 bases between the two ends. The length of the CDR3 is 13 residues. CDR3 bases: TGCGCCAGCAGTGAGCCTAGCTACAATGAGCAGTTCTTC. Its translation: CASSEPSYNEQFF.

The chain couples TRBV7-6 to TRBJ2-1; tentative D call: TRBD2 (6 bases). Trimming took off 4 bases at V and 2 bases at J, with 24 bases between the two ends. Per germline, CDR1 SGHVS and CDR2 FNYEAQ. This CDR3 has 19 amino acids. The CDR3: CASSSFGGNLKRTYNEQFF. The DNA for the CDR3 is TGTGCCAGCAGCTCCTTTGGGGGGAACCTCAAAAGGACCTACAATGAGCAGTTCTTC.

J is TRBJ2-1 and V is TRBV5-4; 10 bases line up with TRBD1. This CDR3 region has 15 residues. Germline V gene sequence: CDR1 SGHNT, CDR2 YYREEE (reference sequence). V lost 4 bases to trimming and J lost 7 bases; unmatched junction nucleotides: 8. The CDR3 DNA reads TGTGCCAGCAGCCCGGCAGGACAGGGGGGGAATGAGCAGTTCTTC. Amino acids: CASSPAGQGGNEQFF.

V gene TRBV11-2 combines with J gene TRBJ2-1; the match to TRBD1 covers 7 bases. The germline V gene encodes CDR1 SGHAT and CDR2 FQNNGV. This CDR3 comprises 15 residues. V trimming: 1 base; J trimming: 9 bases; junction bases outside the gene matches: 9. CDR3 bases: TGTGCCAGCAGCTTAGGTGACAGGGTAGTAGGTGAGCAGTTCTTC. Translating it yields CASSLGDRVVGEQFF.

This clone was seen just once. The chain carries TRBV28 and TRBJ1-4; D remains unclear. This CDR3 is built from 12 residues. V lost 2 bases to trimming and J lost 9 bases, with 7 bases between them. CDR1 is MDHEN and CDR2 is SYDVKM in the germline V gene. CDR3 amino acids: CASSLPRQKLFF. Here the CDR3 DNA reads TGTGCCAGCAGTTTACCTCGACAAAAACTGTTTTTT.

This sequence joins TRBV7-9 and TRBJ1-2; 10 bases are a match to TRBD1. Unmatched junction bases numbered 6, after V lost 6 bases and J lost 5 bases. The CDR3 runs to 14 residues. Germline lookup yields CDR1 SEHNR and CDR2 FQNEAQ (reference sequence). Here the CDR3 DNA reads TGTGCCAGCAGTCAAACGGGACAGGGGTATGGCTACACCTTC. Its protein product is CASSQTGQGYGYTF.

The J gene is TRBJ1-1, the V gene TRBV27; D possibly corresponds to TRBD1 (5 bases). Germline V gene lookup returns CDR1 MNHEY and CDR2 SMNVEV (reference sequence). The V gene lost 6 bases and the J gene lost 4 bases, with 18 bases spanning the gap. The CDR3 has 15 amino acids. CDR3 amino acids: CASRERGRWFTEAFF. The CDR3 DNA is TGTGCCAGCAGAGAACGGGGCAGATGGTTCACTGAAGCTTTCTTT.

This chain links TRBV27 with TRBJ2-3; D remains unclear. Germline V CDR1 and CDR2: MNHEY, SMNVEV (reference sequence). With 5 bases removed from V and 6 bases from J, the gap between germline ends came to 15 bases. CDR3 size: 14 residues. The chain's CDR3 is CASSPPLARDTQYF. In nucleotides, the CDR3 is TGTGCCAGCAGTCCCCCGCTCGCGAGGGATACGCAGTATTTT.

This clone was found a few times. The chain is built from TRBV15 and TRBJ1-4; D is ambiguous. Trimming pared 0 bases from V and 0 bases from J, leaving 8 bases between. This CDR3 is 16 amino acids long. Germline CDR1 reads LNHNV; CDR2 reads YYDKDF (reference sequence). CDR3 sequence: CATSRDLGATNEKLFF. In DNA, the CDR3 is TGTGCCACCAGCAGAGATTTGGGTGCAACTAATGAAAAACTGTTTTTT.